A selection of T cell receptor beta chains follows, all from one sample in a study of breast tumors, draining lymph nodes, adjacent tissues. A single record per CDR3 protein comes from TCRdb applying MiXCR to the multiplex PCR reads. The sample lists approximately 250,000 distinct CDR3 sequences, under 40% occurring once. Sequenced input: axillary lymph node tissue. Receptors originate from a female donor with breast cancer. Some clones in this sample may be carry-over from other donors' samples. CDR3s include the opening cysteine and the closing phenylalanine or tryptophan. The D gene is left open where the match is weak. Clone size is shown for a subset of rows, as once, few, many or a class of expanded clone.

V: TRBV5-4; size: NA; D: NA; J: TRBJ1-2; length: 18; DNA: TGTGCCAGCAGCTACGCCCGGGAGGGCCAAAGGGGAGACTATGGCTACACCTTC; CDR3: CASSYAREGQRGDYGYTF
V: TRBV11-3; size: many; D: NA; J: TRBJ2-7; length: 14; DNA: TGTGCCAGCAGCCCATTCGACAGATCCTACGAGCAGTACTTC; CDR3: CASSPFDRSYEQYF
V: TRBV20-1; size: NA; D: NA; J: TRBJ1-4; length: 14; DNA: TGCAGTGCTTGCAGAGAGGGGCTGGGGGAAAAACTGTTTTTT; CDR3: CSACREGLGEKLFF
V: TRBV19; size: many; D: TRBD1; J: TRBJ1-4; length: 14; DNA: TGTGCCAGTGCACGGACAGGCGGAGTCGAAAAACTGTTTTTT; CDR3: CASARTGGVEKLFF
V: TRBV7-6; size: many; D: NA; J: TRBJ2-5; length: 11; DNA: TGTGCCAGCAGCGATTTGGAGACCCAGTACTTC; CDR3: CASSDLETQYF
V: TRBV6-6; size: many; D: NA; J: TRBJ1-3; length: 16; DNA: TGTGCCAGCAGACACACAGACGGCCGCTCTGGAAACACCATATATTTT; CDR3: CASRHTDGRSGNTIYF
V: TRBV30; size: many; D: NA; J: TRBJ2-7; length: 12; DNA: TGTGCCTGGAGTTTATTCTCCTACGAGCAGTACTTC; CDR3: CAWSLFSYEQYF
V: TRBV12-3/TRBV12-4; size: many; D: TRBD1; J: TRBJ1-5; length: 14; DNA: TGTGCCAGCAGCAGGGACAGGGTGGAAAGGCCCCAGCATTTT; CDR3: CASSRDRVERPQHF
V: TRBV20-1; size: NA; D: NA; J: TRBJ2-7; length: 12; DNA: TGCAGTGGTACTAGCAGGGGTTACGAGCAGTACTTC; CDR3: CSGTSRGYEQYF
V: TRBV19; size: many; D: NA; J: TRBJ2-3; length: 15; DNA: TGTGCCAGTAGTATCCTGCGGGGGCGCACAGATACGCAGTATTTT; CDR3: CASSILRGRTDTQYF
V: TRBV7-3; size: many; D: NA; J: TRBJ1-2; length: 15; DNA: TGTGCCAGCAGCCCGGAAGGGGGAATCAACTATGGCTACACCTTC; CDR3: CASSPEGGINYGYTF
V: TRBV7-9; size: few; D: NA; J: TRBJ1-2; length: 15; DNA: TGTGCCAGAAGCGTAAAGACTTTATTAAACTATGGCTACACCTTC; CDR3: CARSVKTLLNYGYTF
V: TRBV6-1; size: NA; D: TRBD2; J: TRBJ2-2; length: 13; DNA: TGTGCCAGCTCGCGGGAGGGCACCGGGGAGCTGTTTTTT; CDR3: CASSREGTGELFF
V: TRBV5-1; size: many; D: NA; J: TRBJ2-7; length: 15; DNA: TGCGCCAGCAGCTTGGAAGGACAGAACTCCTACGAGCAGTACTTC; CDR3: CASSLEGQNSYEQYF
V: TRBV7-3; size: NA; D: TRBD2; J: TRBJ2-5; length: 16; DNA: TGTGCCCGCAGCTTAGGTATAGCGGGGGCCCAAGAGACCCAGTACTTC; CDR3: CARSLGIAGAQETQYF
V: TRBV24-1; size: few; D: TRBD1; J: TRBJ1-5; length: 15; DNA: TGTGCCACCAGTGACCAGACAGGGGGCTCTCGGCCCCAGCATTTT; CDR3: CATSDQTGGSRPQHF
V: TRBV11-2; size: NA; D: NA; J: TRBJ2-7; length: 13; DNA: TGTGCCAGCAGCTTCAGGACAGACTACGAGCAGTACTTC; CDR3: CASSFRTDYEQYF
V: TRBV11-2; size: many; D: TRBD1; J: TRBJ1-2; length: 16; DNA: TGTGCCAGCAGCTCGCGGGACAGGGGTCTAAACTATGGCTACACCTTC; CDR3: CASSSRDRGLNYGYTF
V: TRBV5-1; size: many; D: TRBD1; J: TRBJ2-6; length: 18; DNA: TGCGCCAGCAGCTTGTATGCGGGACAGGTGTCTGGGGCCAACGTCCTGACTTTC; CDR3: CASSLYAGQVSGANVLTF
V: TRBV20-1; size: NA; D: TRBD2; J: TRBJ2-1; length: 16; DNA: TGCAGTGCTAGCAGTCCGGCTAGCGGGAGGGCCGGTGAGCAGTTCTTC; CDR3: CSASSPASGRAGEQFF
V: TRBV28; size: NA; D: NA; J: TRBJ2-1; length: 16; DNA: TGTGCCAGCAGTTTCAGACGCTTAGGCCTTTACAATGAGCAGTTCTTC; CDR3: CASSFRRLGLYNEQFF
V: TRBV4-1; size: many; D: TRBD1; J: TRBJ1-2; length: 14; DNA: TGCGCCAGCAGCAGCGACAGGGGGGGATATGGCTACACCTTC; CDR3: CASSSDRGGYGYTF
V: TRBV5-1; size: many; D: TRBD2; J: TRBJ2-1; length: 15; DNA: TGCGCCAGCAGCCGCCCTAGCGGGGCCTACAATGAGCAGTTCTTC; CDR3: CASSRPSGAYNEQFF
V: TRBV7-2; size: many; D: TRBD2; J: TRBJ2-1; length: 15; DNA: TGTGCCAGCAGCACCGATAGCGGGGGGGCCAATGAGCAGTTCTTC; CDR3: CASSTDSGGANEQFF
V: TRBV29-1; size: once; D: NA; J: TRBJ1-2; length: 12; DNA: TGCAGCACGGAACCAGGGTTCTATGGCTACACCTTC; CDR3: CSTEPGFYGYTF
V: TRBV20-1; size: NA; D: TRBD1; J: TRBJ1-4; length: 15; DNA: TGCAGTGCTAGAGATGGTCAGGGGGGCGCCGAAAAACTGTTTTTT; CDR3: CSARDGQGGAEKLFF
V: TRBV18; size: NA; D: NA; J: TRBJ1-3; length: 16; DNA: TGTGCCAGCTCACCAAGGACGGGAGTCCCTGGAAACACCATATATTTT; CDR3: CASSPRTGVPGNTIYF
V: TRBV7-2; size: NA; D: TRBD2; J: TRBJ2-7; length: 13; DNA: TGTGCCAGCAGCTACGGGAGGGACTACGAGCAGTACTTC; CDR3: CASSYGRDYEQYF
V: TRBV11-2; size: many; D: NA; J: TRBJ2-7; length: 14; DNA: TGTGCCAGCAAGTCCCATATCGGAACCTACGAGCAGTACTTC; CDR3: CASKSHIGTYEQYF
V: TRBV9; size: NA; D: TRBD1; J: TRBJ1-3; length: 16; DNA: TGTGCCAGCAGCGCGACAGGGGGCACCGGGGGCTACACCATATATTTT; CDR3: CASSATGGTGGYTIYF
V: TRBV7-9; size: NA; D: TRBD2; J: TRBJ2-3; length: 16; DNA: TGTGCCAGCAGGCAAACGACTAGCGGGAGGACAGATACGCAGTATTTT; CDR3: CASRQTTSGRTDTQYF
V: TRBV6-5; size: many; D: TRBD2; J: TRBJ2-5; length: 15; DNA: TGTGCCAGCAGCCACGGGACTAGCGTAGGGGAGACCCAGTACTTC; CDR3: CASSHGTSVGETQYF
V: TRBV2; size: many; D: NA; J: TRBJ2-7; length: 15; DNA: TGTGCCAGCAGTGATGTAGCTGGGCAGGGCCACGAGCAGTACTTC; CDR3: CASSDVAGQGHEQYF
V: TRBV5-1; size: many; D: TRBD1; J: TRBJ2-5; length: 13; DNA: TGCGCCAGCAGCGAATGGACAGGAGAGACCCAGTACTTC; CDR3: CASSEWTGETQYF
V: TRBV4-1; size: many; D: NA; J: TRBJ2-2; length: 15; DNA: TGCGCCAGCAGCCAAGTTACAGCCCCGACCGGGGAGCTGTTTTTT; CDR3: CASSQVTAPTGELFF
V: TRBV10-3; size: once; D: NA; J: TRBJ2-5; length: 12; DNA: TGTGCCATTAGTCTATTGGGGGAGACCCGGTACTTC; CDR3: CAISLLGETRYF
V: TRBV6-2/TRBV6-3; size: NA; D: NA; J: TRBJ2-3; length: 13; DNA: TGTGCCAGCAGTTACGGAGGCACAGATACGCAGTATTTT; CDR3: CASSYGGTDTQYF
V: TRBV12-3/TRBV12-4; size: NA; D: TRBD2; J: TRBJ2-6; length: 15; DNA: TGTGCCAGCAGATCTACTAGCGGGGGGGCCTACGTCCTGACTTTC; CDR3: CASRSTSGGAYVLTF
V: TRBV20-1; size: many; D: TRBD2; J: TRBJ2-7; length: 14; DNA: TGCAGTGCTAGTGTTAGCGGGAGGGGATACGAGCAGTACTTC; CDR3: CSASVSGRGYEQYF
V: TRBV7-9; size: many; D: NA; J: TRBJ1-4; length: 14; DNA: TGTGCCAGCAGCTTAGCAGGGGCTAATGAAAAACTGTTTTTT; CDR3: CASSLAGANEKLFF
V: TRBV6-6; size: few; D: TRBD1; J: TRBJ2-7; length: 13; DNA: TGTGCCAGCAGTTTAGGGGGCCCCTACGAGCAGTACTTC; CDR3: CASSLGGPYEQYF
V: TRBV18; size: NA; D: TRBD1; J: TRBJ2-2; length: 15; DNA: TGTGCCAGCTCACCAGGGACAGGGTTCACCGGGGAGCTGTTTTTT; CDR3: CASSPGTGFTGELFF
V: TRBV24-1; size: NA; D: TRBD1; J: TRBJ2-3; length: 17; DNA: TGTGCCACCAGTGCTAGAGAGGGGGCAGGGTGGAAAGATACGCAGTATTTT; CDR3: CATSAREGAGWKDTQYF
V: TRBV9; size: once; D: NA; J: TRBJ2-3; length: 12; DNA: TGTGCCAGCAGCGTAGTCGGGGATACGCAGTATTTT; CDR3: CASSVVGDTQYF
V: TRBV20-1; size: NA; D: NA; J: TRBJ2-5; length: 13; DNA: TGCAGTGCTAGCGGGATCCCTTCGGAGACCCAGTACTTC; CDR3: CSASGIPSETQYF
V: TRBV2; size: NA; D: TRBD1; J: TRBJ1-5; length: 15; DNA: TGTGCCAGCAGCGAATTGGCCGTGGCAGGGGGGCCCCAGCATTTT; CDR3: CASSELAVAGGPQHF
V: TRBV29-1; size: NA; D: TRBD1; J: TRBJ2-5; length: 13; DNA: TGCAGCGCGCGACAGGGGTTACGCGCGACCCAGTACTTC; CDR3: CSARQGLRATQYF
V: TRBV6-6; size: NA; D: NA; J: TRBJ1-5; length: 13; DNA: TGTGCCAGCAGTTACCGAACAGTGGGGGACGAGCATTTT; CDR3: CASSYRTVGDEHF
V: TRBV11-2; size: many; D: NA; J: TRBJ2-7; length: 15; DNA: TGTGCCAGCAGCTCACCGGCAGGGGCGGGGTACGAGCAGTACTTC; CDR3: CASSSPAGAGYEQYF
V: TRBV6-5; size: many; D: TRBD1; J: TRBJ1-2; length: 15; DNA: TGTGCCAGCAGTTACTCCGGGACAGGGAGAAATGGCTACACCTTC; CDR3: CASSYSGTGRNGYTF
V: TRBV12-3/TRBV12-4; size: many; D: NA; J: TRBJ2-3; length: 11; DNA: TGTGCCAGCGGGAGGCGGGATACGCAGTATTTT; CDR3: CASGRRDTQYF
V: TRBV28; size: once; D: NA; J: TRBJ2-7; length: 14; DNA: TGTGCCAGCAGTCCGGACCAGCCGGCCTACGAGCAGTACTTC; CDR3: CASSPDQPAYEQYF
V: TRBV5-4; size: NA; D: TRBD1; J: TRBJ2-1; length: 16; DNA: TGTGCCAGCAGTCAAGCTAGCGGGACAGGGGGCAATGAGCAGTTCTTC; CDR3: CASSQASGTGGNEQFF
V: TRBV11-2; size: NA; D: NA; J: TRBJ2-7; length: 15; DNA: TGTGCCAGCAGCTTAGGGAGGGGGCCCACCTACGAGCAGTACTTC; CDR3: CASSLGRGPTYEQYF
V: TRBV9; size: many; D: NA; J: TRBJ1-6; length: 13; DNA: TGTGCCAGCAGCGAAGTCTCCGATTCACCCCTCCACTTT; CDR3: CASSEVSDSPLHF